What follows is one TCR beta chain and its context. Its antigen remains unknown. The sample is drawn from a study of regulatory T cells in long-lasting Graves disease. General study results and limits: Researchers examined only peripheral blood and not thyroid tissue. Having only a small sample size may have limited accuracy.

The germline CDR1 and CDR2 sequences are LNHNV and YYDKDF (reference sequence). CDR3 length: 16 amino acids. V lost 0 bases and J lost 7, with 15 bases in between. Time point described: newly diagnosed GD, antithyroid drugs for less than 3 months. Construction of the TCR library relied on RNA isolated from PBMCs. Relying on iRepertoire HTBI primers and Arm-PCR of CDR3 regions, the team built TCR beta libraries. TCRdb recomputed calls from the multiplex PCR reads with MiXCR, one row per CDR3 protein. The table shows around 450,000 distinct CDR3 sequences, with around 15% occurring only once. The same sample was also studied in work on T cells in Graves' hyperthyroidism and ophthalmopathy.

This sequence originates from a man between 40 and 49 years old with Graves disease. V usage is TRBV15 and J usage is TRBJ1-4; D possibly corresponds to TRBD1 (6 bases). This material consisted of peripheral blood mononuclear cells (PBMCs), taken at new diagnosis, from a patient treated with antithyroid drugs. In DNA, the CDR3 is TGTGCCACCAGCAGAGACTTAATGGGGGCGGGTGAAAAACTGTTTTTT. Its translation: CATSRDLMGAGEKLFF.